The clone carrying this T cell receptor (beta chain) was seen more than once but under ten times. Its target is unknown. The PCR used 60 Vbeta and 13 Jbeta primers. The data were produced by immunoSEQ multiplex PCR, yet TCRdb's version contains in-frame clones alone and is incomplete. The sample has roughly 82,000 clones, around 70% seen once. These data originate in a study of cytomegalovirus exposure and HLA in healthy donors. Findings of the study overall: Common viral pathogens seemed to be connected with several of the most significant clusters, according to a later analysis. Researchers reportedly found TCR beta sequences accurately predicted most subjects' HLA-A and HLA-B alleles.

The origin of this receptor is a woman aged 40 to 50 in good health and CMV-seropositive. Sequenced input: PBMCs.

CDR3 in DNA: TGTGCCAGTGGACCTAGCGGCCGCCAAGAGACCCAGTACTTC. Translation: CASGPSGRQETQYF. The chain has TRBV19 and TRBJ2-5; 7 nucleotides line up with TRBD2. V lost 8 bases to trimming and J lost 1 base; unmatched junction nucleotides: 7. Germline V gives CDR1 LNHDA, CDR2 SQIVND (reference sequence). The CDR3 is 14 residues long.